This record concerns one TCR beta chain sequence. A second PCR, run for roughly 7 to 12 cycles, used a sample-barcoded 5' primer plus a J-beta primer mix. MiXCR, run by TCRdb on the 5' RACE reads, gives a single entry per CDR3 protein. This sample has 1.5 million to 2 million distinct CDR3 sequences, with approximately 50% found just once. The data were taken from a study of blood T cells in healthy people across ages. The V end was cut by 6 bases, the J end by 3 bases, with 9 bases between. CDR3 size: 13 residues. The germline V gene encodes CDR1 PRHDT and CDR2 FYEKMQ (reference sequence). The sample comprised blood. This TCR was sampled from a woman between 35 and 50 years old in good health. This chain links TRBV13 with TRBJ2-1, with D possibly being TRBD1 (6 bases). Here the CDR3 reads CASRGAGYNEQFF. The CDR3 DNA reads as TGTGCCAGCAGGGGGGCAGGCTACAATGAGCAGTTCTTC.